A selection of T cell receptor beta chains follows, all from one sample in a study of human T cells and chemical hapten exposure. TCRdb re-called the RACE reads with MiXCR, one entry per CDR3 protein. Of over 95,000 distinct CDR3 sequences listed, 9.5% to 15% are singletons. Sequenced here: whole blood, sampled in connection with sensitization to the hapten diphenylcyclopropenone (DPC). Receptor source: a woman in her thirties or forties with alopecia areata. Some clones in this sample may be carry-over from other donors' samples. Both conserved end residues are part of each CDR3. Each record gives: V gene, J gene, clone size, CDR3 protein. Expanded clones get a size class; other rows say once, few or many, or leave the size out.

>TRBV27|TRBJ2-7|few
CASSLGTAFYEQYF
>TRBV20-1|TRBJ1-5|.
CSAPASLGRNQPQHF
>TRBV18|TRBJ1-5|few
CASSPAGQNQPQHF
>TRBV3-1|TRBJ2-3|.
CASSQTGRTDTQYF
>TRBV28|TRBJ2-3|few
CASSPLHARGDTDTQYF
>TRBV6-6|TRBJ2-7|many
CASSFPFGTPSYEQYF
>TRBV27|TRBJ1-2|many
CASSGRAMRGNYGYTF
>TRBV3-1|TRBJ2-2|.
CASSQDWGNSGELFF
>TRBV6-2/TRBV6-3|TRBJ2-3|many
CASSQGPGVPDTQYF
>TRBV6-5|TRBJ2-7|few
CASSPQGLVYEQYF
>TRBV7-7|TRBJ2-1|.
CASSPRLAGEQFF
>TRBV6-2/TRBV6-3|TRBJ2-7|.
CASTPGRSYEQYF
>TRBV6-6|TRBJ2-7|many
CASSYTSGGSSYEQYF
>TRBV20-1|TRBJ2-3|.
CSVPRLAGGFTDTQYF
>TRBV14|TRBJ2-7|.
CASSQGGGGYEQYF
>TRBV21-1|TRBJ2-5|many
CASSNLRGKETQYF
>TRBV5-5|TRBJ1-4|many
CASSLAAFGGGDEKLFF
>TRBV27|TRBJ1-3|many
CASSRRPGPVSGNTIYF
>TRBV4-2|TRBJ1-4|.
CASSHDKAATNEKLFF
>TRBV20-1|TRBJ2-7|many
CSARPLAGDYEQYF
>TRBV6-2/TRBV6-3|TRBJ2-3|many
CASSYPGLVGTDTQYF
>TRBV6-4|TRBJ2-1|few
CASRISGLHYNEQFF
>TRBV10-2|TRBJ2-5|.
CASSDALLVGGTQYF
>TRBV29-1|TRBJ2-3|once
CSVGTQITDTQYF
>TRBV2|TRBJ1-1|.
CATTDRVSDTEAFF
>TRBV29-1|TRBJ2-1|.
CSVESEQFF
>TRBV19|TRBJ2-2|.
CASSIDFTGTVGTGELFF
>TRBV20-1|TRBJ2-7|.
CSADPGLDFHEQYF
>TRBV4-1|TRBJ2-1|many
CASSLFTGTRRGSIGSSYNEQFF